This section outlines one T cell receptor beta chain sequence together with its context. The antigen is unknown. Clones were read by immunoSEQ multiplex PCR, and TCRdb kept only the in-frame ones, dropping some. The table includes around 2.1 million clones, just over 90% detected once. Naive CD8 cells comprised CD45RO-negative, CCR7-positively selected cells, excluding terminally differentiated effector memory CD45RA+ cells. Recent vaccinations or acute infections were absent in the healthy HIV-negative adult donors. This specimen comes from a study of shared clonotypes between healthy human individuals. Study-wide findings and caveats: It was observed that roughly 4.8% of naive CD4 clonotypes were shared across a handful of donors.

CDR1 and CDR2 (germline): MNHEY, SMNVEV (reference sequence). J gave up 5 bases and V 5 bases, and 10 bases lay outside the gene matches. The CDR3 covers 15 residues. The specimen was naive CD8+ T cells from PBMCs. This rearrangement joins TRBV27 to TRBJ2-5; 8 positions match TRBD1. This receptor was identified in a man younger than 30 in good health. Some clones in this sample may be carry-over from other donors' samples. CDR3 sequence: CASSPGQGARETQYF. The CDR3 coding sequence is TGTGCCAGCAGTCCGGGCCAGGGGGCAAGGGAGACCCAGTACTTC.